One sample yielded the 10 T cell receptor beta chains listed below, sequenced in a study of T cell changes during pregnancy in multiple sclerosis. The assay was immunoSEQ multiplex PCR, and TCRdb's table has in-frame clones only and misses some. This sample has 83,000 or so clones, with roughly 94% found just once. The sequencing here drew on peripheral blood, taken after pregnancy. The receptors stem from a female donor in good health, enrolled as a control in a pregnancy study.

This chain joins TRBV27 and TRBJ1-5; no clear D. V lost 2 bases and J 7 bases, leaving 9 bases between the germline ends. Germline assignment: CDR1 MNHEY and CDR2 SMNVEV (reference sequence). The CDR3 spans 13 residues. CDR3 sequence (DNA): TGTGCCAGCAGTTTAACCATTCAGCAGCCCCAGCATTTT. This sequence encodes CASSLTIQQPQHF.

This chain connects TRBV9 to TRBJ1-1; D is undetermined. The CDR3 has 14 amino acids. Germline assignment: CDR1 SGDLS and CDR2 YYNGEE. The V and J ends lost 0 bases and 0 bases respectively, with 6 bases between them. CDR3 coding DNA: TGTGCCAGCAGCGTAGCCCCTATGAACACTGAAGCTTTCTTT. This sequence encodes CASSVAPMNTEAFF.

V and J are TRBV30 and TRBJ1-5; D is unclear. This CDR3 has 13 amino acids. The V gene's germline CDR1 is GTSNPN and CDR2 SVGIG (reference sequence). V was trimmed by 8 bases and J by 4 bases, leaving 15 bases between them. The DNA of the CDR3 is TGTGCCCAGGCCCCTTGCGGGAATCAGCCCCAGCATTTT. Translating it yields CAQAPCGNQPQHF.

This clone occurred once. CDR3 sequence (DNA): TGTGCCAGCAGTTTTTCAGGGCAGACTGAAGCTTTCTTT. It codes for CASSFSGQTEAFF. The chain couples TRBV28 to TRBJ1-1; D is perhaps TRBD1 (5 bases). This CDR3 has 13 amino acids. Germline V CDR1 and CDR2: MDHEN, SYDVKM. Trimming stripped 3 bases from V and 5 bases from J, with 10 bases between.

The chain links TRBV7-9 to TRBJ1-2; D is possibly TRBD1 (6 bases). The ends were cut back, 5 bases at V and 2 bases at J, with 18 bases in the middle. The CDR3 totals 16 residues. Germline lookup yields CDR1 SEHNR and CDR2 FQNEAQ (reference sequence). CDR3 region: CASSEGGGGTNYGYTF. DNA for the CDR3: TGTGCCAGCAGCGAAGGGGGAGGGGGAACGAACTATGGCTACACCTTC.

The chain combines TRBV19 with TRBJ1-1; 9 bases map to TRBD1. CDR3 length equals 15 residues. Germline V gene lookup returns CDR1 LNHDA and CDR2 SQIVND (reference sequence). V dropped 4 bases and J dropped 6; count of bases not matched to a gene: 9. CDR3 sequence: CASSTLDRGESEAFF. CDR3 DNA sequence: TGTGCCAGTAGTACACTGGACAGGGGCGAGTCTGAAGCTTTCTTT.

This chain joins TRBV6-1 and TRBJ1-4; D gene unclear. The CDR3 consists of 14 residues. Germline-derived CDR1 and CDR2 are MNHNS and SASEGT. V was cut by 6 bases and J by 8 bases, with 16 bases left in between. CDR3 loop: CASSDTVYAEKLFF. As DNA, the CDR3 is TGTGCCAGCAGCGACACAGTTTATGCCGAAAAACTGTTTTTT.

The chain carries TRBV29-1 and TRBJ2-5; 13 bases line up with TRBD2. This CDR3 has 14 residues. The germline CDR1 and CDR2 sequences are SQVTM and ANQGSEA. The junction had 0 bases not matched to a gene; V was cut back by 3 bases and J by 2 bases. The CDR3 region has the DNA TGCAGCGTTGAGGGACTAGCGGGACAAGAGACCCAGTACTTC. As protein: CSVEGLAGQETQYF.

V is TRBV19 and J is TRBJ1-5; no clear D gene. The CDR3 totals 14 residues. CDR1 and CDR2 from the germline V gene are LNHDA and SQIVND (reference sequence). V was pared by 5 bases and J by 0 bases, with 8 bases between. The CDR3, as DNA: TGTGCCAGTAGTCTAAACCCTAGCAATCAGCCCCAGCATTTT. This gives the protein CASSLNPSNQPQHF.

The V call is TRBV5-1, the J call TRBJ1-2, with a tentative D call TRBD1 (5 bases). The V end lost 1 base, the J end lost 1 base, and 11 bases lay between the germline ends. Germline values: CDR1 SGHRS, CDR2 YFSETQ. CDR3 size: 15 residues. DNA of the CDR3: TGCGCCAGCAGCTTGCTCGGGGGTGGTAACTATGGCTACACCTTC. This translates into CASSLLGGGNYGYTF.